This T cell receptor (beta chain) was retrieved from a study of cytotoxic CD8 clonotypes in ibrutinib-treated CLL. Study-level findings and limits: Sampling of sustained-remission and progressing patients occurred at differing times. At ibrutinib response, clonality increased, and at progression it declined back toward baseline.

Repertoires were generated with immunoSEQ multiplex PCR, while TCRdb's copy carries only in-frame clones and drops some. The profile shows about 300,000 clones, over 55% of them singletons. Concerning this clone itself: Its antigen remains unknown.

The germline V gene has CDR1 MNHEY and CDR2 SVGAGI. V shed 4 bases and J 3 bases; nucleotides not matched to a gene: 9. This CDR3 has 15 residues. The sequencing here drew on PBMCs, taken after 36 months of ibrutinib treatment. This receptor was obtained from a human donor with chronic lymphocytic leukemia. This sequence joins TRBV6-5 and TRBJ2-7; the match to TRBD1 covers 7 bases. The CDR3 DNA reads TGTGCCAGCAGTTTAATCCGGGACAGTCGCTACGAGCAGTACTTC. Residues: CASSLIRDSRYEQYF.